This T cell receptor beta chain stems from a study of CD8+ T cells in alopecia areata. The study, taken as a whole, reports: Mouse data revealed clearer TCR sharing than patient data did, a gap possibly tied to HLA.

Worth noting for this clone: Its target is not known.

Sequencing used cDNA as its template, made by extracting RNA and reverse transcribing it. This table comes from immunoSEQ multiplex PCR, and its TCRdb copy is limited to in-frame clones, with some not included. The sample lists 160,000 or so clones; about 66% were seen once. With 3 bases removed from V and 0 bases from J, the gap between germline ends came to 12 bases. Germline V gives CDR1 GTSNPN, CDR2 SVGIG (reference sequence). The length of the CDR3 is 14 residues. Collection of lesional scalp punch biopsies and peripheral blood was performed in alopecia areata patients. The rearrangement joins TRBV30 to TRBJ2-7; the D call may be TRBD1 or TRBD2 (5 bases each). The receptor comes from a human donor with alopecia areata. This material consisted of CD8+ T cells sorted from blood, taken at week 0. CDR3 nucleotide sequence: TGTGCCTGGAGCGTCGGGGACGGCTCCTACGAGCAGTACTTC. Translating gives CAWSVGDGSYEQYF.